This is a list of T cell receptor beta chains from one sample in a study of CD8 T cells in Susac syndrome. TCRdb recomputed calls from the immunoSEQ multiplex PCR reads with MiXCR, one row per CDR3 protein. The table lists fewer than 200,000 distinct CDR3 sequences, roughly nine tenths of them singletons, with about 0.1% in the top ten. The material sequenced was CD4+ T cells from PBMCs. These receptors all stem from a human donor with Susac syndrome. Both conserved end residues are part of each CDR3. The order of the fields is J gene, clone size, CDR3 length, V gene, D gene, CDR3 protein, CDR3 DNA. The D gene is left open where the match is weak. For some rows the clone size is stated as once, few or many, or as a class when expanded; others skip it.

>TRBJ1-2|-|13|TRBV15|-
CATSRIQGNGYTF
TGTGCCACCAGCAGGATCCAGGGAAATGGCTACACCTTC
>TRBJ2-7|-|13|TRBV4-1|-
CASSQDSTYEQYF
TGCGCCAGCAGCCAAGACTCCACCTACGAGCAGTACTTC
>TRBJ1-5|-|16|TRBV28|-
CANTVIHTISNQPQHF
TGTGCCAACACAGTCATACACACGATTAGCAATCAGCCCCAGCATTTT
>TRBJ2-1|-|15|TRBV10-3|-
CAISATGRVYNEQFF
TGTGCCATCAGTGCCACAGGGAGAGTATACAATGAGCAGTTCTTC
>TRBJ1-2|-|13|TRBV11-2|-
CASSLVPQRGYTF
TGTGCCAGCAGCTTAGTACCCCAGAGGGGCTACACCTTC
>TRBJ2-1|-|15|TRBV20-1|TRBD2
CSARDASGMYNEQFF
TGCAGTGCTAGAGATGCCAGCGGGATGTACAATGAGCAGTTCTTC
>TRBJ1-1|-|15|TRBV7-8|-
CASSNLLREKTEAFF
TGTGCCAGCAGCAACCTCCTCAGGGAGAAAACTGAAGCTTTCTTT
>TRBJ1-1|-|15|TRBV4-2|-
CASSQARGINTEAFF
TGTGCCAGCAGCCAAGCGAGGGGGATTAACACTGAAGCTTTCTTT
>TRBJ2-7|-|15|TRBV9|-
CASSLTAKEPYEQYF
TGTGCCAGCAGCTTAACCGCCAAAGAACCCTACGAGCAGTACTTC
>TRBJ2-1|-|14|TRBV29-1|-
CSVVVSKFYNEQFF
TGCAGCGTTGTAGTCAGCAAATTTTACAATGAGCAGTTCTTC
>TRBJ1-5|-|13|TRBV20-1|-
CSARQAPDQPQHF
TGCAGTGCTAGACAGGCGCCCGATCAGCCCCAGCATTTT
>TRBJ2-5|-|14|TRBV20-1|-
CSARSGGLSKTQYF
TGCAGTGCTAGGTCCGGGGGGCTTTCCAAGACCCAGTACTTC
>TRBJ1-1|-|14|TRBV20-1|-
CSARDGGTVTEASF
TGCAGTGCTAGAGATGGAGGGACCGTTACTGAAGCTTCCTTT
>TRBJ1-2|-|13|TRBV7-9|TRBD1
CASSTSGGDGYTF
TGTGCCAGCAGCACGTCAGGGGGGGATGGCTACACCTTC
>TRBJ2-1|-|12|TRBV12-3/TRBV12-4|-
CASSPDSGEQFF
TGTGCCAGCAGTCCGGATTCCGGCGAGCAGTTCTTC
>TRBJ1-1|-|14|TRBV9|-
CASSPLSRGSEAFF
TGTGCCAGCAGCCCCTTGAGTAGGGGCAGTGAAGCTTTCTTT
>TRBJ1-1|-|13|TRBV10-3|-
CAISPQIIAEAFF
TGTGCCATCAGCCCACAGATCATAGCTGAAGCTTTCTTT
>TRBJ2-5|-|11|TRBV12-5|-
CASGFGTSQYF
TGTGCTAGTGGCTTCGGGACGTCCCAGTACTTC
>TRBJ2-3|once|17|TRBV24-1|TRBD1
CATSVLGSAGGRDTQYF
TGTGCCACCAGTGTGTTAGGGTCGGCAGGGGGCAGAGATACGCAGTATTTT
>TRBJ1-4|once|14|TRBV27|TRBD1
CASSGDRANEKLFF
TGTGCCAGCAGTGGGGACAGGGCTAATGAAAAACTGTTTTTT
>TRBJ1-1|-|13|TRBV7-3|TRBD1
CASSPGQGTEAFF
TGTGCCAGCAGCCCCGGACAGGGAACTGAAGCTTTCTTT
>TRBJ1-6|-|17|TRBV27|-
CASSPDRLSSYNSPLHF
TGTGCCAGCAGTCCGGACAGACTAAGCTCCTATAATTCACCCCTCCACTTT
>TRBJ2-7|-|13|TRBV20-1|-
CSARRVGAYEQYF
TGCAGTGCTAGGCGGGTAGGGGCCTACGAGCAGTACTTC
>TRBJ1-2|-|15|TRBV11-2|TRBD1
CASSLVRAGGSGYTF
TGTGCCAGCAGCTTAGTACGAGCAGGGGGGAGCGGCTACACCTTC
>TRBJ2-3|-|13|TRBV6-1|TRBD2
CASRLAGPDTQYF
TGTGCCAGCCGCTTAGCGGGACCAGATACGCAGTATTTT
>TRBJ2-1|-|14|TRBV29-1|-
CSVEIQGLFNEQFF
TGCAGCGTTGAAATACAGGGCCTTTTCAATGAGCAGTTCTTC
>TRBJ1-1|-|13|TRBV29-1|-
CSVRPGQNTEAFF
TGCAGCGTTCGGCCGGGACAGAACACTGAAGCTTTCTTT